Here is one TCR beta chain with its context. Its antigen is undetermined. This specimen comes from a study of post-analysis software for immune sequencing data. For the study at large: Secondary progressive, relapsing-remitting and progressive-relapsing multiple sclerosis were among the included disease courses. General study results and limits: Under F measure analysis, samples from one preparation batch co-clustered strongly. Controls showed significantly higher normalized Chao1 diversity than did multiple sclerosis patients. Controls showed lower frequencies than patients for roughly 5 TRBV segments, and TRBV5-6, TRBV5-1 and TRBV20-1 were among these.

Trimming removed 3 bases at V and 2 bases at J, with 10 bases between. This CDR3 contains 14 residues. Each TCR beta cDNA library carried unique molecular identifiers. Researchers reported some 500,000 cDNA molecules coming from around 1 to 9.1 million T cells. Each CDR3 protein is one row after TCRdb ran MiXCR on the PCR reads. The sample shows about 820,000 distinct CDR3 sequences, around 53% of them seen only once. Sequenced material: blood. The V call is TRBV12-3 or TRBV12-4, the J call TRBJ2-5; the D gene is possibly TRBD1 (6 bases). The TCR originated in a girl aged 10-17 years with multiple sclerosis. The chain's CDR3 is CASSFTGPQETQYF. CDR3 coding DNA: TGTGCCAGCAGTTTCACAGGGCCACAAGAGACCCAGTACTTC.